The entry that follows covers one T cell receptor (beta chain) sequence. The clone's antigen remains unknown. Qualities for individual bases were not recorded, and no much larger clone is one base off. From the germline V gene, CDR1 is SNHLY and CDR2 is FYNNEI. The CDR3 has 14 amino acids, counting the end cysteine and phenylalanine. The entry retains the CDR3 DNA only, 42 bases that are in frame from base 1. A distance of 16 bases separates the germline ends of V and J, which lose 4 bases and 7 bases respectively. For sequencing of the TCRbeta CDR3 region, genomic DNA was extracted from the sorted cells. The immunoSEQ Assay was used for sequencing of TCRbeta CDR3 regions. TCRdb took this table from immuneACCESS and kept in-frame rearrangements with V and J called. Such tables lack part of the clones; where checked against another copy, unresolved V genes explain under half of the gap, and the rest is unexplained. The table for this sample lists 90,000 or so clones; around nine tenths of them were counted only once. Roughly 1.6% of the sample is in the top ten clones.

These data originate in a study of OX40 agonist ivuxolimab in advanced cancers. Study-level background: Ivuxolimab was a fully human IgG2 agonistic monoclonal antibody targeting the costimulatory receptor OX40 (CD134). Intravenous ivuxolimab was administered to patients every 2 weeks at six dose levels: 0.01, 0.1, 0.3, 1.5, 3 and 10 mg/kg. Of the approximately 54 patients in dose escalation, 19 had hepatocellular carcinoma, around 15 had melanoma, 9 had renal cell carcinoma and 9 had head and neck cancer. A male proportion of almost 85% and a mean age of roughly 55 years, ranging from about 23 to 90, were recorded for the dose-escalation cohort. Prior anti-PD-1, anti-PD-L1 or anti-CTLA-4 therapy was permitted, and about two fifths of dose-escalation patients had received checkpoint inhibitors. Partial responses were achieved by three dose-escalation patients, of whom one had hepatocellular carcinoma and two had cutaneous melanoma. Peripheral TCRbeta sequencing was intended to test whether TCR sequence diversity was altered and clonal T-cell expansion was caused by ivuxolimab. The monotherapy dose-escalation portion (N of about 50 patients) of the phase I ivuxolimab trial is reported in the paper. Study-wide findings and limitations: Low levels of normalized T-cell clonal expansion were also seen in some patients who did not respond. The antigen specificity of the peripheral T cells that underwent clonal expansion was not determined. In the 0.1-3.0 mg/kg groups, partial responders were among the patients with the lowest normalized peripheral clonal expansion, particularly in CD8+ T cells. After ivuxolimab, CD8+ T cells had more expanded clones than CD4+ T cells on average. At doses from 0.1 to 3.0 mg/kg, clonal expansion was seen in both CD4+ and CD8+ blood T cells between baseline and week 6.

Patients with autoimmune disease history or receiving systemic immunosuppression were excluded from the trial. Peripheral blood for TCR sequencing was drawn from every dose cohort at baseline, at cycle 4 day 1 and at cycle 7 day 1. The samples were taken from a phase I, first-in-human, multicenter, open-label dose-escalation trial of ivuxolimab. Adults with locally advanced or metastatic melanoma, renal cell carcinoma, hepatocellular carcinoma or head and neck squamous cell carcinoma were enrolled in the trial. Before TCR sequencing, CD4+ T cells and CD8+ T cells were sorted from peripheral blood as separate populations.

Sample: CD4+ or CD8+ T cells sorted from blood, taken in a trial of the OX40 agonist ivuxolimab. The clonotype was recovered from an adult with an advanced solid tumor such as melanoma, head and neck, liver or kidney cancer. Recombination joined TRBV2 with TRBJ1-2; a tentative D match to TRBD1 spans 6 bases. The base sequence is TGTGCCAGCAGTGCGACAGGAAGGGAAGGTGGCTACACCTTC. It translates as CASSATGREGGYTF. Supplemented by the reference TRBV2 and TRBJ1-2 proteins around the CDR3, the complete variable domain is EPEVTQTPSHQVTQMGQEVILRCVPISNHLYFYWYRQILGQKVEFLVSFYNNEISEKSEIFDDQFSVERPDGSNFTLKIRSTKLEDSAMYFCASSATGREGGYTFGSGTRLTVV.